This T cell receptor (beta chain) emerged from a study of blood T cells in healthy people across ages. Points from the study as a whole: With naive T cell percentage, TCR beta diversity showed a strong correlation. Diversity was estimated from one million T cells, and these estimates were considered underestimates.

Next came a second PCR, run for 7 to 11 cycles, which used a sample-barcoded 5' primer along with a J-beta primer mix. Each CDR3 protein is one row after TCRdb ran MiXCR on the 5' RACE reads. The profile covers more than 1,000,000 distinct CDR3 sequences, with 20% to 25% appearing a single time and around 0.75% taken by the ten largest. From germline, CDR1 is LGHNA and CDR2 YNFKEQ. This CDR3 is 15 amino acids long. The V end lost 0 bases, the J end lost 2 bases, and 9 bases lay between the germline ends. Notes on this clonotype: The antigen remains undetermined.

These same records also appear under a second study, on T cells of mothers and their children.

The receptor's source is a girl between 2 and 10 years old in good health. The specimen was blood. The chain uses TRBV4-2 and TRBJ2-3; no clear D gene. The CDR3 loop is CASSQDVPITDTQYF. CDR3 nucleotides: TGTGCCAGCAGCCAAGATGTACCCATCACAGATACGCAGTATTTT.